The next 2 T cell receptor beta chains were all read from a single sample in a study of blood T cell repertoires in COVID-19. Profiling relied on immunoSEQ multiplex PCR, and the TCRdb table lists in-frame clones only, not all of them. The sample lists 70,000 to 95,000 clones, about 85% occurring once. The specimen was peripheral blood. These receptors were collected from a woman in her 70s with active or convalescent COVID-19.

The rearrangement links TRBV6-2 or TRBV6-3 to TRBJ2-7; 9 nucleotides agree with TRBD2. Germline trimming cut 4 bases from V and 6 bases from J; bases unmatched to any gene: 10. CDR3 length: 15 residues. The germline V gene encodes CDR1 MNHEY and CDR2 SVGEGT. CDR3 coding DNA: TGTGCCAGCAGTTCGGCTAGCGGGGCCTTCGGCGAGCAGTACTTC. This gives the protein CASSSASGAFGEQYF.

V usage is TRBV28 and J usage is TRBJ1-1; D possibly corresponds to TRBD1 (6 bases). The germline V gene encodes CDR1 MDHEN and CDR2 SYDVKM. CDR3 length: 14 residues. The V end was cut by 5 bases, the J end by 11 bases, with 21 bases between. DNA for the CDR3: TGTGCCAGCAGTCCCCCCGGGGGGGCGTCGATGGCTTTCTTT. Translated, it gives CASSPPGGASMAFF.